This T cell receptor (beta chain) was captured by sequencing in a study of glioma-infiltrating T cells after dendritic cell vaccination. Amplification used 60 V beta primers and 13 J beta primers. Sequencing was performed with immunoSEQ multiplex PCR; in TCRdb, only in-frame clones are kept and a portion is missing. The sample includes roughly 100,000 clones, about four fifths seen only once; the top ten take approximately 12%. Patients had residual fresh-frozen tumor tissue and more than two years of survival data. Isocitrate dehydrogenase mutation was absent in all glioblastoma patients. Broader study findings: Longer survival after dendritic cell vaccination followed higher pretreatment TIL content.

As concerns this clone: Its antigen is unknown.

The sequence derives from a human donor with glioblastoma. This sample comprised blood, obtained before dendritic cell vaccination.

The CDR3 reads CASSPRDSRQPQHF. CDR3 in DNA: TGTGCCAGCAGTCCTAGGGACTCTCGTCAGCCCCAGCATTTT. This rearrangement joins TRBV2 to TRBJ1-5; possibly TRBD1 for D (5 bases). The V gene lost 5 bases and the J gene lost 6 bases, with 14 bases spanning the gap. The CDR3 covers 14 residues. The germline gives CDR1 SNHLY, CDR2 FYNNEI.